The 3 T cell receptor beta chains presented below share a single source sample, sequenced in a study of cytomegalovirus exposure and HLA in healthy donors. This PCR relied on a set of 60 Vbeta primers and 13 Jbeta primers. The repertoire was sequenced with immunoSEQ multiplex PCR; TCRdb's copy has only in-frame clones and lacks some. Of about 160,000 clones in the sample, approximately 72% are singletons; the top ten hold approximately 2%. What was sequenced was PBMCs. Source of these receptors: a female donor in good health and CMV-seronegative.

The J gene is TRBJ1-1, the V gene TRBV7-3; the D is unclear. This CDR3 region has 13 residues. V shed 3 bases and J shed 5 bases, with 10 bases lying between them. Germline-derived CDR1 and CDR2 are SGHTA and FQGTGA. The DNA of the CDR3 is TGTGCCAGCAGCTTTCGGGAGTCGACTGAAGCTTTCTTT. Its translation: CASSFRESTEAFF.

The genes are TRBV4-1 and TRBJ1-3, with 7 bases identical to TRBD1. V shed 4 bases, J shed 0 bases, and the junction held 9 bases outside the gene matches. In germline, CDR1 is MGHRA, CDR2 YSYEKL. The CDR3 is made up of 17 amino acids. The CDR3 DNA is TGCGCCAGCAGCCGGGGACAGCTAAGCGTCTCTGGAAACACCATATATTTT. It yields the protein CASSRGQLSVSGNTIYF.

V is TRBV5-1 and J is TRBJ2-2; D unclear. Germline V gene data show CDR1 as SGHRS and CDR2 as YFSETQ. Trimming stripped 2 bases from V and 2 bases from J, with 7 bases between. The CDR3 has 14 amino acids. The CDR3 DNA reads TGCGCCAGCAGCTTTGGCTCTAACACCGGGGAGCTGTTTTTT. Protein sequence: CASSFGSNTGELFF.